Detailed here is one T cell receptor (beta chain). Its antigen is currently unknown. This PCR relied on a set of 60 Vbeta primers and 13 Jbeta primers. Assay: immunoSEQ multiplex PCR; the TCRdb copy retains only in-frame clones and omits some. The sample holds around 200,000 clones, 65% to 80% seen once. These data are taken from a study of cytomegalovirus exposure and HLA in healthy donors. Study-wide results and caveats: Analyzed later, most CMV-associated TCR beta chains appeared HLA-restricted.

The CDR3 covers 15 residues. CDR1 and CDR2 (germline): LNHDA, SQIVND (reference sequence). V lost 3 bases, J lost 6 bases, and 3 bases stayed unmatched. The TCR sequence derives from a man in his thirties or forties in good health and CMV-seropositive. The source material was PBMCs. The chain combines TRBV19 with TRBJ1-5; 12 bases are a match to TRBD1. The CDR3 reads CASSMGTGGFQPQHF. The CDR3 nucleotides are TGTGCCAGTAGTATGGGGACAGGGGGCTTTCAGCCCCAGCATTTT.